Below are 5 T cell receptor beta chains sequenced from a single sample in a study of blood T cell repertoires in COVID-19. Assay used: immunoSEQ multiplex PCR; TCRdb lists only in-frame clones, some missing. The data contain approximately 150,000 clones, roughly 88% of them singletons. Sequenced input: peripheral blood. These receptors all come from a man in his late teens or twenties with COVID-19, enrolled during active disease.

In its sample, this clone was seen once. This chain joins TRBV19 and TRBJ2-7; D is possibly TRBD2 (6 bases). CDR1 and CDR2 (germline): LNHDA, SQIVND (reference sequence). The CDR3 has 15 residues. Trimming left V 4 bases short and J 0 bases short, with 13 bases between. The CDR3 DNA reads TGTGCCAGTAGTAAAGGGGCGGGGTACTCCTACGAGCAGTACTTC. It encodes CASSKGAGYSYEQYF.

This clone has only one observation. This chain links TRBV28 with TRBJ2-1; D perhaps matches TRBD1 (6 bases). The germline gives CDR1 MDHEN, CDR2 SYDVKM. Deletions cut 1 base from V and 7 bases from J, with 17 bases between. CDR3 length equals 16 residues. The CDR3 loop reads CASSLSRQALRNEQFF. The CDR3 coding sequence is TGTGCCAGCAGTTTATCGAGACAGGCCCTAAGGAATGAGCAGTTCTTC.

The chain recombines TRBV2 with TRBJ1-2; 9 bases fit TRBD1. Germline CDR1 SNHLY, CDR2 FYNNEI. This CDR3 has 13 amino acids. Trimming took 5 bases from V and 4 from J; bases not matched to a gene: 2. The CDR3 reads CASSSTGGYGYTF. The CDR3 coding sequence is TGTGCCAGCAGTTCGACAGGGGGCTATGGCTACACCTTC.

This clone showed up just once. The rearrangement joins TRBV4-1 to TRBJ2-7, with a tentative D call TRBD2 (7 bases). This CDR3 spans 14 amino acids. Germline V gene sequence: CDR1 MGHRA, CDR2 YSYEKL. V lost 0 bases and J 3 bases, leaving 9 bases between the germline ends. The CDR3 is CASSQEGGLYEQYF. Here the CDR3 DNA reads TGCGCCAGCAGCCAAGAGGGGGGGCTCTACGAGCAGTACTTC.

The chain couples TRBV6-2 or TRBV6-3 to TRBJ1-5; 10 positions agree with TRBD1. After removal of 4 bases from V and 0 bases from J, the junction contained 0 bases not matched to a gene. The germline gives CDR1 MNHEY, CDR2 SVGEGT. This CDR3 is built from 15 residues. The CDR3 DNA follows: TGTGCCAGCAGTTGGGACAGGGGTAGCAATCAGCCCCAGCATTTT. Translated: CASSWDRGSNQPQHF.